Below are 21 T cell receptor beta chains sequenced from a single sample in a study of T cell responses to AZD1222 COVID-19 vaccine. The table came from immunoSEQ multiplex PCR; TCRdb's copy has only in-frame clones and leaves some out. The sample comprises just under 85,000 clones, roughly 88% of which are singletons, and roughly 9.4% rests with the top ten. Sequences were derived from peripheral blood, sampled on day 0 of AZD1222 vaccination. All receptors derive from an adult in good health.

CDR3 sequence: CASSQDRTSGRGDTQYF. CDR3 in DNA: TGTGCCAGCAGCCAAGATAGAACTAGCGGGAGAGGGGATACGCAGTATTTT. This rearrangement joins TRBV4-2 to TRBJ2-3, with 11 bases matching TRBD2. Germline lookup yields CDR1 LGHNA and CDR2 YNFKEQ. This CDR3 contains 17 residues. V lost 0 bases to trimming and J lost 6 bases; unmatched junction nucleotides: 8.

The CDR3 protein is CASSWALGQWNTGELFF. CDR3 DNA sequence: TGTGCCAGCAGCTGGGCACTGGGACAATGGAATACCGGGGAGCTGTTTTTT. This rearrangement joins TRBV7-3 to TRBJ2-2, with D possibly being TRBD1 (6 bases). The CDR3 sequence is 17 residues long. V lost 4 bases and J lost 5, with 20 bases in between. Germline CDR1 reads SGHTA; CDR2 reads FQGTGA.

J is TRBJ1-3 and V is TRBV7-2; no definite D call. The CDR3 totals 15 residues. V lost 3 bases, J lost 0 bases, and 9 bases lay in between. CDR1 is SGHTA and CDR2 is FQGNSA in the germline V gene. CDR3 nucleotides: TGTGCCAGCAGCTTTCCGGTGTACTCTGGAAACACCATATATTTT. This sequence encodes CASSFPVYSGNTIYF.

V gene TRBV6-6 combines with J gene TRBJ2-3, with 9 bases identical to TRBD2. CDR1 is MNHNY, CDR2 SVGAGI, per germline (reference sequence). The V segment lost 5 bases and the J segment 4 bases; nucleotides outside the gene matches: 10. The CDR3 has 16 residues. CDR3 nucleotides: TGTGCCAGCAGTCCTCCCGGCGGGGGGGCCGCAGATACGCAGTATTTT. Encoded protein: CASSPPGGGAADTQYF.

The rearrangement uses TRBV14 and TRBJ2-2, with D perhaps matching TRBD1 (5 bases). V lost 0 bases to trimming and J lost 9 bases, with 8 bases between them. The CDR3 has 13 amino acids. Germline V CDR1 and CDR2: SGHDN, FVKESK. CDR3 protein: CASSQERGWELFF. The CDR3 nucleotides read TGTGCCAGCAGCCAAGAAAGGGGTTGGGAGCTGTTTTTT. Full variable domain (outside the CDR3, taken from reference TRBV14 and TRBJ2-2): EAGVTQFPSHSVIEKGQTVTLRCDPISGHDNLYWYRRVMGKEIKFLLHFVKESKQDESGMPNNRFLAERTGGTYSTLKVQPAELEDSGVYFCASSQERGWELFFGEGSRLTVL.

This sequence joins TRBV5-5 and TRBJ2-1; 8 bases match TRBD1. CDR3 length: 15 residues. Germline V gives CDR1 SGHKS, CDR2 YYEKEE (reference sequence). V gave up 4 bases and J gave up 5 bases; unmatched junction bases: 8. The DNA of the CDR3 is TGTGCCAGCAGCCGAGACAGGGGCTCACACAATGAGCAGTTCTTC. This translates into CASSRDRGSHNEQFF.

This chain connects TRBV9 to TRBJ2-7; TRBD2 agrees at 11 bases. Germline V gene data show CDR1 as SGDLS and CDR2 as YYNGEE. V dropped 0 bases and J dropped 7; count of bases not matched to a gene: 3. This CDR3 comprises 14 residues. The CDR3 DNA is TGTGCCAGCAGCGTAGGACTAGCGGGAAGGGAGCAGTACTTC. It is translated as CASSVGLAGREQYF.

This sequence joins TRBV5-1 and TRBJ1-1; 9 nucleotides line up with TRBD1. Germline trimming cut 4 bases from V and 0 bases from J; bases unmatched to any gene: 13. Germline CDR1 and CDR2: SGHRS and YFSETQ. The CDR3 contains 18 residues. The CDR3 bases are TGCGCCAGCAGCCCCGGACCGGGACAGGGACTTATGAACACTGAAGCTTTCTTT. Residues: CASSPGPGQGLMNTEAFF. Full variable domain (rest looked up from reference TRBV5-1 and TRBJ1-1): KAGVTQTPRYLIKTRGQQVTLSCSPISGHRSVSWYQQTPGQGLQFLFEYFSETQRNKGNFPGRFSGRQFSNSRSEMNVSTLELGDSALYLCASSPGPGQGLMNTEAFFGQGTRLTVV.

This chain connects TRBV19 to TRBJ2-3, with 9 bases aligning to TRBD2. Germline lookup yields CDR1 LNHDA and CDR2 SQIVND (reference sequence). The V segment lost 6 bases and the J segment 0 bases; nucleotides outside the gene matches: 13. CDR3 length: 18 amino acids. The CDR3 here is CASSSTSGFKTSTDTQYF. The CDR3 DNA sequence: TGTGCCAGTAGCTCGACTAGCGGTTTTAAGACTAGCACAGATACGCAGTATTTT.

V is TRBV19 and J is TRBJ2-5; no definite D call. Germline values: CDR1 LNHDA, CDR2 SQIVND (reference sequence). This CDR3 is built from 13 residues. Trimming removed 4 bases at V and 2 bases at J, with 8 bases between. Here the CDR3 reads CASSTSSQETQYF. CDR3 DNA: TGTGCCAGTAGTACGTCTAGTCAAGAGACCCAGTACTTC.

The chain joins TRBV15 to TRBJ1-2, with a tentative D call TRBD1 (5 bases). Germline V gene lookup returns CDR1 LNHNV and CDR2 YYDKDF (reference sequence). The length of the CDR3 is 15 residues. Trimming removed 1 base from V and 5 bases from J, with 14 bases in between. As DNA, the CDR3 is TGTGCCACCAGCAGAGGAAGAGGGACGGGATATGGCTACACCTTC. It specifies CATSRGRGTGYGYTF.

This chain joins TRBV7-9 and TRBJ2-1, with TRBD2 identical over 7 bases. Germline CDR1 SEHNR, CDR2 FQNEAQ (reference sequence). This CDR3 is built from 18 residues. Losses at the gene ends were 8 bases for V and 4 bases for J; bases not matched to a gene: 20. CDR3 sequence (DNA): TGTGCCAGCTCAACCGGCGATAAGGGCGGGGGTCCTTACAATGAGCAGTTCTTC. Its protein is CASSTGDKGGGPYNEQFF.

The chain recombines TRBV4-1 with TRBJ2-7, with unresolved D. Trimming stripped 1 base from V and 11 bases from J, with 15 bases between. Germline CDR1 reads MGHRA; CDR2 reads YSYEKL. CDR3 length: 13 amino acids. Written as DNA, the CDR3 is TGCGCCAGCAGCCAAGGTAGTTCGAAGGTAAAGTACTTC. Translating it yields CASSQGSSKVKYF.

The chain links TRBV30 to TRBJ1-3; D unresolved. The CDR3 has 14 residues. V lost 2 bases and J 4 bases, leaving 12 bases between the germline ends. Germline CDR1 and CDR2: GTSNPN and SVGIG (reference sequence). The CDR3 bases are TGTGCCTGGAGTTTGTCCTTGGGCGGAAACACCATATATTTT. This codes for CAWSLSLGGNTIYF.

This rearrangement joins TRBV7-9 to TRBJ1-2; D gene uncertain. The CDR3 consists of 12 residues. Between the trimmed V and J ends, which lost 5 bases and 1 base, there was a span of 5 bases. CDR1 and CDR2 (germline): SEHNR, FQNEAQ (reference sequence). CDR3 DNA: TGTGCCAGCAGCATCAGTAACTATGGCTACACCTTC. Its translation: CASSISNYGYTF.

The rearrangement joins TRBV7-9 to TRBJ1-2; no clear D. V lost 1 base, J lost 4 bases, and 7 bases lay in between. Germline V gives CDR1 SEHNR, CDR2 FQNEAQ (reference sequence). This CDR3 comprises 13 residues. The CDR3 sequence is CASSLGPGYGYTF. Here the CDR3 DNA reads TGTGCCAGCAGCTTAGGCCCAGGCTATGGCTACACCTTC.

The chain employs TRBV19 and TRBJ1-2, with 7 bases lining up with TRBD1. The ends lost 9 bases at V and 7 bases at J; junction bases unmatched: 11. Germline V CDR1 and CDR2: LNHDA, SQIVND (reference sequence). CDR3 size: 13 residues. The CDR3 DNA reads as TGTGCCAGCAGGACAGGTAGCCGGGGTGGCTACACCTTC. Its translation: CASRTGSRGGYTF.

The chain couples TRBV19 to TRBJ2-1; D call uncertain. CDR3 length: 15 amino acids. The ends were cut back, 2 bases at V and 2 bases at J, with 10 bases in the middle. Per the germline V gene, CDR1 is LNHDA and CDR2 is SQIVND (reference sequence). CDR3 residues: CASSITADAYNEQFF. For the CDR3, the DNA is TGTGCCAGTAGTATAACCGCGGATGCCTACAATGAGCAGTTCTTC. Looking up the rest from reference TRBV19 and TRBJ2-1 gives the full variable domain: DGGITQSPKYLFRKEGQNVTLSCEQNLNHDAMYWYRQDPGQGLRLIYYSQIVNDFQKGDIAEGYSVSREKKESFPLTVTSAQKNPTAFYLCASSITADAYNEQFFGPGTRLTVL.

The genes are TRBV11-2 and TRBJ2-1; 14 bases fit TRBD2. The CDR3 is 16 amino acids. Per germline, CDR1 SGHAT and CDR2 FQNNGV. The V segment lost 0 bases and the J segment 7 bases; nucleotides outside the gene matches: 2. The CDR3 spells CASSLEGLAGENEQFF. In DNA, the CDR3 is TGTGCCAGCAGCTTAGAGGGACTAGCGGGAGAGAATGAGCAGTTCTTC.

This rearrangement joins TRBV6-6 to TRBJ1-1, with 7 bases fitting TRBD1. CDR3 length equals 14 residues. J was trimmed by 0 bases and V by 7 bases; bases with no gene match: 5. Germline lookup yields CDR1 MNHNY and CDR2 SVGAGI (reference sequence). CDR3: CASTQGQLNTEAFF. For the CDR3, the DNA is TGTGCCAGCACCCAGGGACAGCTGAACACTGAAGCTTTCTTT.

The V call is TRBV5-8, the J call TRBJ2-5, with D maybe TRBD2 (5 bases). Deletions cut 2 bases from V and 1 base from J, with 15 bases between. CDR1 and CDR2 (germline): SGHTS, YDEGEE. The CDR3 length is 16 residues. The CDR3 coding sequence is TGTGCCAGCAGCTTCCACGTATTGGGAGTCCAAGAGACCCAGTACTTC. This translates into CASSFHVLGVQETQYF.